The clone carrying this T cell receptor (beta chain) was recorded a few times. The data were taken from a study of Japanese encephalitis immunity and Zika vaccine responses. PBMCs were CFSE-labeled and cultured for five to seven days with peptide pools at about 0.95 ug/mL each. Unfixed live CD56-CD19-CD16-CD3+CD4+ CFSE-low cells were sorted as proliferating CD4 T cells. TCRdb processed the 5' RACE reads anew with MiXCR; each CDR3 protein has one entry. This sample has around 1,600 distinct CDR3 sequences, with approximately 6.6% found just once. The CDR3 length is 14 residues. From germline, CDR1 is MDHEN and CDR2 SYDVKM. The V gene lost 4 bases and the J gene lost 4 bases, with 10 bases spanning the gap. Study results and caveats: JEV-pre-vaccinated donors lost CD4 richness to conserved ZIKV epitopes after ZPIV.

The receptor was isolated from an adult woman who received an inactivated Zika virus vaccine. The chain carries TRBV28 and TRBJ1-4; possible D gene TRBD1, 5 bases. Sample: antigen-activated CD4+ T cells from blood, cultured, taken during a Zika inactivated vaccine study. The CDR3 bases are TGTGCCAGCAGTTCAGGGTGGAGTAATGAAAAACTGTTTTTT. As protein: CASSSGWSNEKLFF.